This passage covers 5 T cell receptor beta chains from one sample sequenced in a study of blood T cell repertoires in COVID-19. Profiled with immunoSEQ multiplex PCR; TCRdb holds only in-frame clones, not every one. The table has under 200,000 clones, 70% to 85% seen once. The sequencing input was peripheral blood. The receptor set was obtained from a man in his sixties who had recovered from COVID-19.

The chain joins TRBV10-3 to TRBJ2-7; no reliable D call. Trimming took off 2 bases at V and 6 bases at J, with 5 bases between the two ends. The CDR3 totals 11 residues. The V gene's germline CDR1 is ENHRY and CDR2 SYGVKD. CDR3 loop: CAISEAVEQYF. The DNA for the CDR3 is TGTGCCATCAGTGAGGCGGTCGAGCAGTACTTC.

The rearrangement joins TRBV2 to TRBJ2-7; weak D call: TRBD1 (6 bases). V was trimmed by 5 bases and J by 4 bases, leaving 15 bases between them. Germline V gives CDR1 SNHLY, CDR2 FYNNEI. The CDR3 covers 14 residues. The CDR3 DNA reads TGTGCCAGCAGTCCTCATACAGGGACATACGAGCAGTACTTC. Translation: CASSPHTGTYEQYF.

This sequence joins TRBV4-1 and TRBJ1-5, with D perhaps TRBD1 (5 bases). CDR1 is MGHRA and CDR2 is YSYEKL in the germline V gene. The CDR3 length is 16 residues. With 0 bases removed from V and 2 bases from J, the gap between germline ends came to 11 bases. DNA of the CDR3: TGCGCCAGCAGCCAAGATGGGGGGTTGGGCAATCAGCCCCAGCATTTT. Encoded protein: CASSQDGGLGNQPQHF.

This sequence joins TRBV5-1 and TRBJ1-1; the D gene is possibly TRBD1 (5 bases). V lost 1 base to trimming and J lost 3 bases, with 10 bases between them. CDR3 length: 14 residues. Germline V gene data show CDR1 as SGHRS and CDR2 as YFSETQ. DNA of the CDR3: TGCGCCAGCAGCTTGAGTTTAGGGGACACTGAAGCTTTCTTT. Its protein is CASSLSLGDTEAFF.

The chain has TRBV2 and TRBJ1-3, with 7 bases aligning to TRBD1. Germline values: CDR1 SNHLY, CDR2 FYNNEI. J lost 3 bases, V lost 7 bases, and 6 bases had no gene match. The CDR3 length is 14 residues. CDR3 protein: CASIGGRVGNTIYF. The CDR3 DNA reads as TGTGCCAGCATAGGGGGCAGGGTTGGAAACACCATATATTTT. The variable domain in full, completed from reference TRBV2 and TRBJ1-3, reads EPEVTQTPSHQVTQMGQEVILRCVPISNHLYFYWYRQILGQKVEFLVSFYNNEISEKSEIFDDQFSVERPDGSNFTLKIRSTKLEDSAMYFCASIGGRVGNTIYFGEGSWLTVV.